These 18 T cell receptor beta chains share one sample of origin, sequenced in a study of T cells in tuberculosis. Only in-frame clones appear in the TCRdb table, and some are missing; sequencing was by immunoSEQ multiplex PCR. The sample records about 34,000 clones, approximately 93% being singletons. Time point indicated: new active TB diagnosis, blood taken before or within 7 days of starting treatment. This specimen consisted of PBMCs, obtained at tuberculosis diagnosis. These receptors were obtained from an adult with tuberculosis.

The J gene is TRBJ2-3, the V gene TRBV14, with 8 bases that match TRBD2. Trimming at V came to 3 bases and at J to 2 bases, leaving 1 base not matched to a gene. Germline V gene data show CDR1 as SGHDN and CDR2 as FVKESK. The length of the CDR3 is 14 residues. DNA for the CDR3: TGTGCCAGCAGCCAGGGACTAGACACAGATACGCAGTATTTT. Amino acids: CASSQGLDTDTQYF.

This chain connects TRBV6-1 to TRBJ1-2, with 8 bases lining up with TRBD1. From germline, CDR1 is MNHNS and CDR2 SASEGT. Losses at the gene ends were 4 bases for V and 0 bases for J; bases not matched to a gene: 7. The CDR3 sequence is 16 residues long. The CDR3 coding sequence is TGTGCCAGCAGTGGGACAGGGCTTCCCACTAACTATGGCTACACCTTC. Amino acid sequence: CASSGTGLPTNYGYTF.

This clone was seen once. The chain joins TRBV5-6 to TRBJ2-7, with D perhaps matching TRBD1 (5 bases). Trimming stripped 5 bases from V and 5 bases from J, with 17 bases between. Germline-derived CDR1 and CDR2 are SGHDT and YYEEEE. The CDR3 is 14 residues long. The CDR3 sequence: CASRTLPGSNEQYF. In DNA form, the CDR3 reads TGTGCCAGCAGGACGCTGCCAGGGTCCAACGAGCAGTACTTC.

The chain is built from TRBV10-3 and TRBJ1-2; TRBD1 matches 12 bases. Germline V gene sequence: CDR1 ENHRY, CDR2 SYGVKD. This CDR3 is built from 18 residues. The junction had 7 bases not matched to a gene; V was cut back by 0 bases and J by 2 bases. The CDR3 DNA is TGTGCCATCAGTGAGTCTGTAGTCGGGACAGGGGGCAACTATGGCTACACCTTC. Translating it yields CAISESVVGTGGNYGYTF.

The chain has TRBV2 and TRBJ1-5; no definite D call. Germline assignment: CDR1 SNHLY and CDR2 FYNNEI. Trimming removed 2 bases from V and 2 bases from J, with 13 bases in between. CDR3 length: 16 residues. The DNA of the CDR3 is TGTGCCAGCAGTGAATGGGGAGGGTCCCGCAATCAGCCCCAGCATTTT. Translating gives CASSEWGGSRNQPQHF.

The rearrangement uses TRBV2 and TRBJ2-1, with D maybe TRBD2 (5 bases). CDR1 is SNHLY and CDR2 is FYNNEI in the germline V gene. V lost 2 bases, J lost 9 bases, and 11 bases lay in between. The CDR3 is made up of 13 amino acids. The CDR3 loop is CASSESSEGEQFF. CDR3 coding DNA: TGTGCCAGCAGTGAAAGTTCCGAGGGTGAGCAGTTCTTC.

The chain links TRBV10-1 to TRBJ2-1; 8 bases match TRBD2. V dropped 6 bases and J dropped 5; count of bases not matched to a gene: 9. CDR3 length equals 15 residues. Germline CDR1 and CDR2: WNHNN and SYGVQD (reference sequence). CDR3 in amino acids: CASRGLGGYNNEQFF. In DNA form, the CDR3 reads TGCGCCAGCAGGGGACTAGGAGGATATAACAATGAGCAGTTCTTC.

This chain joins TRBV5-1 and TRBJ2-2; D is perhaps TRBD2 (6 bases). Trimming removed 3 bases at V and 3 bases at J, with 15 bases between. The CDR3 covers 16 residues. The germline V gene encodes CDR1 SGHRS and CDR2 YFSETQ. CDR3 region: CASSSEVADYTGELFF. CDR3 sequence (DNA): TGCGCCAGCAGCTCGGAGGTAGCGGACTACACCGGGGAGCTGTTTTTT.

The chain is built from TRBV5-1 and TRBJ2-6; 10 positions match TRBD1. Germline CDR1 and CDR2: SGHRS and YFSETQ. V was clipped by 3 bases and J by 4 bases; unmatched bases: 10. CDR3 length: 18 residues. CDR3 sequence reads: CASSYGTGEVGGANVLTF. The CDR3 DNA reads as TGCGCCAGCAGCTACGGGACAGGGGAGGTAGGAGGGGCCAACGTCCTGACTTTC.

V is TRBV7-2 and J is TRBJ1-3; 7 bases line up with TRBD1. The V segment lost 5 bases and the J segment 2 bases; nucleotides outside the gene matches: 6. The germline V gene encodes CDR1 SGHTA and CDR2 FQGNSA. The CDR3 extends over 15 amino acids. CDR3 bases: TGTGCCAGCAGCATATCAGGGGGAACTGGAAACACCATATATTTT. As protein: CASSISGGTGNTIYF.

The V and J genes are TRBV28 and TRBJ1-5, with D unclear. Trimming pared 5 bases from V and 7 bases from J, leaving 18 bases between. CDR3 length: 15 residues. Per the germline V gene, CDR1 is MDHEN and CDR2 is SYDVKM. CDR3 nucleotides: TGTGCCAGCAGTACACCCGGTCCACCGGGGCAGCCCCAGCATTTT. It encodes CASSTPGPPGQPQHF. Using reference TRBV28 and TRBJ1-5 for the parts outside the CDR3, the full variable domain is DVKVTQSSRYLVKRTGEKVFLECVQDMDHENMFWYRQDPGLGLRLIYFSYDVKMKEKGDIPEGYSVSREKKERFSLILESASTNQTSMYLCASSTPGPPGQPQHFGDGTRLSIL.

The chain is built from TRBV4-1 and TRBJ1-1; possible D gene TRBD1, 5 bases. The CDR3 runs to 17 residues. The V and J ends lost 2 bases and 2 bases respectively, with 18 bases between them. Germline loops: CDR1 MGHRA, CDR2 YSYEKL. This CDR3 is CASSQSLPGLSNTEAFF. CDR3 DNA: TGCGCCAGCAGCCAATCTTTGCCAGGGCTTTCTAACACTGAAGCTTTCTTT.

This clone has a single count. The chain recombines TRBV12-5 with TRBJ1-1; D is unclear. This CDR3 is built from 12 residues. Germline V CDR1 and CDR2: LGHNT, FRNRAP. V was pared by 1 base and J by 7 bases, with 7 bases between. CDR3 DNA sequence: TGTGCTAGTGGTTTGGGCGGTATTGAAGCTTTCTTT. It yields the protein CASGLGGIEAFF.

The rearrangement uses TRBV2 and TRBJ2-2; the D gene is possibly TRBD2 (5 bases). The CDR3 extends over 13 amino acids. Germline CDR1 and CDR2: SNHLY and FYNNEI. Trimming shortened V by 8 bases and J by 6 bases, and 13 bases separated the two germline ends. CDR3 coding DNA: TGTGCCAGCGCGGCTAGCCCCGCCGGGGAGCTGTTTTTT. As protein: CASAASPAGELFF.

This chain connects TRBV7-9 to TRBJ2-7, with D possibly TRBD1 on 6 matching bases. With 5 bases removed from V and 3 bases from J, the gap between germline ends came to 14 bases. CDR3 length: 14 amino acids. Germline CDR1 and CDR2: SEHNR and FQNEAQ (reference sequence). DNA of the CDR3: TGTGCCAGCAGCCCCGGGACACACAACTACGAGCAGTACTTC. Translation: CASSPGTHNYEQYF. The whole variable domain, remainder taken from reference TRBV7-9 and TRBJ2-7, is DTGVSQNPRHKITKRGQNVTFRCDPISEHNRLYWYRQTLGQGPEFLTYFQNEAQLEKSRLLSDRFSAERPKGSFSTLEIQRTEQGDSAMYLCASSPGTHNYEQYFGPGTRLTVT.

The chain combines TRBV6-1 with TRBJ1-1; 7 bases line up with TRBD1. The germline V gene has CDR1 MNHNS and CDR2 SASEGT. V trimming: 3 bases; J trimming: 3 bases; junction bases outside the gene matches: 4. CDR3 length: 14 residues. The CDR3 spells CASSEAGQHTEAFF. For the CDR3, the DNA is TGTGCCAGCAGTGAGGCGGGACAGCACACTGAAGCTTTCTTT.

The CDR3 DNA sequence: TGTGCCAGCAGCTCCGATCCTAGCGGGAGGCCCCGGGATGAGCAGTTCTTC. This codes for CASSSDPSGRPRDEQFF. The chain couples TRBV5-4 to TRBJ2-1, with 11 bases lining up with TRBD2. Losses at the gene ends were 3 bases for V and 8 bases for J; bases not matched to a gene: 13. Germline-derived CDR1 and CDR2 are SGHNT and YYREEE (reference sequence). CDR3 length: 17 residues.

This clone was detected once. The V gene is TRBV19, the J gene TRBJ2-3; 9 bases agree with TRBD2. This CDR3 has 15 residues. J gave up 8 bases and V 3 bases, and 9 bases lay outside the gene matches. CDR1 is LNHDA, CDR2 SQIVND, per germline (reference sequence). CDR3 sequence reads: CASSIYAGGPVTQYF. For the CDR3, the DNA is TGTGCCAGTAGTATTTATGCGGGAGGGCCCGTTACGCAGTATTTT.